This T cell receptor beta chain originates from a study of T cell responses to AZD1222 COVID-19 vaccine (dated by TCRdb to the early 2020s). Context from the whole study: TCR sequencing covered 230 or so trial participants: 207 given two doses of AZD1222 and 26 given two doses of MenACWY control vaccine. Trial participants were enrolled into age subgroups of 18-55, 56-69 and 70-plus years, which contained roughly 140, 27 and 60 TCR-sequenced participants, respectively. Overall study outcomes, separate from this receptor: Most participants were white British and females outnumbered males, and the authors suggested that clonal diversity may have been underestimated. After two AZD1222 doses, both the breadth and the depth of spike-specific TCRs were significantly higher than at day 0 and than in MenACWY recipients. CD4 TCRs associated with the vaccine covered the entire spike protein, and the dominant responses were in regions 160-218 and 743-854. Reportedly, almost half of the unique spike-specific TCRs recognized epitopes lying outside the regions that are mutated in the B.1.351 and B.1.1.7 variants. The 56-69-year group was small, and its depth increase did not reach significance, likely because of low power. Conclusions about previously exposed vaccinees are limited because only six or seven AZD1222 recipients were SARS-CoV-2 seropositive at baseline. Because no day 14 peak-response samples were available, the repertoires could be characterized only after the peak T cell response.

The CDR3 regions of human TCRbeta chains were analyzed by immunosequencing. The source study handled its data this way. TCRs in the repertoires were matched against a reference library of SARS-CoV-2-specific TCRs that had been generated with the MIRA antigen-specificity platform. Breadth was defined as the fraction of unique TCRs that were SARS-CoV-2-associated. Depth was defined as the fraction of total T cells that were SARS-CoV-2-associated. Using the MIRA data, each spike-specific TCR was mapped to the spike region that the TCR reacts to and placed in a CD4 or CD8 class. Log10-transformed breadth and depth values were compared by one-way ANOVA with Sidak's multiple comparisons tests. TCRdb carries this immuneACCESS record with in-frame sequences only. Its versions omit some clonotypes, under half of them owing to an unresolved V gene in the studies checked, with the rest unexplained. V, J and clone size derive from that table, while D and trimming were established from the DNA sequence. The sample data list 100,000 to 120,000 clones, and about 91% of these were observed just once. 6.5% of the sample goes to the ten largest clones.

V was cut back by 2 bases and J by 0 bases, leaving a gap of 14 bases between them. The germline V gene encodes CDR1 SGHTA and CDR2 FQGNSA. The CDR3, cysteine through phenylalanine, is 18 amino acids long. The DNA shown is the 54-base CDR3, in frame from base 1. Taken with the paper, the label for time point translates to: about 28 days (+/-7) after the second vaccine dose. Because spike-specific TCR depth and breadth did not differ between the two schedules, AZD1222 recipients who got a second dose at roughly 4 weeks were pooled with those who got a second dose at roughly 12 weeks. Samples from vaccinated people were obtained from the UK trials COV001 and COV002, which included a single-blind randomized controlled phase 2/3 trial of AZD1222 (ChAdOx1 nCoV-19) in healthy adults. Trial participant PBMC samples were collected at day 0 and day 28 after the second dose for TCRbeta chain sequencing. Of note for this clone: It has no known antigen specificity. Base qualities are not at hand, and no much larger clone is one base apart.

Recombination connected TRBV7-2 to TRBJ1-6, with the D gene too uncertain to name. Specimen: peripheral blood, collected 28 days after the second AZD1222 dose. This receptor was identified in an adult who received the AZD1222 COVID-19 vaccine. The DNA sequence is TGTGCCAGCAGCTTATTTGCGAGGAGTACCTCCTATAATTCACCCCTCCACTTT. It codes for CASSLFARSTSYNSPLHF.